This TCR beta chain appears in the sequencing data of a study of blood T cell repertoires in COVID-19. Trimming stripped 6 bases from V and 2 bases from J, with 14 bases between. The CDR3 runs to 14 residues. CDR1 and CDR2 from the germline V gene are SGHRS and YFSETQ. Self-reported history from a screening survey and questionnaire set each donor's cohort. Here immunoSEQ multiplex PCR was the method, and the copy in TCRdb shows in-frame clones only, minus some. This sample has 200,000 to 250,000 clones; about 80% occur once, and the top ten carry about 4.8%. This TCR came from a woman aged 45-59 years who had been exposed to COVID-19. The sample comprised PBMCs or T cells enriched from blood (not recorded which). The genes are TRBV5-1 and TRBJ1-2; D gene unclear. The chain's CDR3 is CASTSDGVNYGYTF. The CDR3 DNA follows: TGCGCCAGCACCTCTGACGGGGTCAACTATGGCTACACCTTC. Based on the CDR3 plus reference TRBV5-1 and TRBJ1-2, the full variable domain is KAGVTQTPRYLIKTRGQQVTLSCSPISGHRSVSWYQQTPGQGLQFLFEYFSETQRNKGNFPGRFSGRQFSNSRSEMNVSTLELGDSALYLCASTSDGVNYGYTFGSGTRLTVV.